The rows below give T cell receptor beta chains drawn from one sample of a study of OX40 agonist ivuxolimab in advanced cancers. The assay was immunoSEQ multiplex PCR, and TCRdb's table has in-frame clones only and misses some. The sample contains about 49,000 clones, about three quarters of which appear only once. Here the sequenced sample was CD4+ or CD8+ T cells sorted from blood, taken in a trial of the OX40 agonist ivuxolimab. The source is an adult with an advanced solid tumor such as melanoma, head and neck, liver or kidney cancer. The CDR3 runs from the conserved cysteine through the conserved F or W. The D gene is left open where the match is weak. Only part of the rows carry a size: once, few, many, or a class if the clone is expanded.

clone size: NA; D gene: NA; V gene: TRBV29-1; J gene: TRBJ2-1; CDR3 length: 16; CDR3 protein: CSVVHSGSGVDNEQFF; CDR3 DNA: TGCAGCGTTGTACATTCAGGGTCAGGGGTCGACAATGAGCAGTTCTTC
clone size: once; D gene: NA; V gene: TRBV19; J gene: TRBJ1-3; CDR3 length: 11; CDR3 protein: CASSIGNTIYF; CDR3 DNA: TGTGCCAGTAGTATTGGAAACACCATATATTTT
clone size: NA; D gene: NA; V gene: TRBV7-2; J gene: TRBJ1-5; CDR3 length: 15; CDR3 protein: CASSSTWGAYQPQHF; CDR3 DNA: TGTGCCAGCAGCTCCACTTGGGGGGCTTATCAGCCCCAGCATTTT
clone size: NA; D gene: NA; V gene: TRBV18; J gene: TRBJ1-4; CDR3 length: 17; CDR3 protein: CASSTGKGDRFDEKLFF; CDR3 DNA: TGTGCCAGCTCAACGGGGAAGGGGGACCGCTTTGACGAAAAACTGTTTTTT
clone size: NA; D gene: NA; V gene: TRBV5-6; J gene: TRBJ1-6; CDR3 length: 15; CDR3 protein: CASKTGDTYNSPLHF; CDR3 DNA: TGTGCCAGCAAAACGGGGGATACCTATAATTCACCCCTCCACTTT
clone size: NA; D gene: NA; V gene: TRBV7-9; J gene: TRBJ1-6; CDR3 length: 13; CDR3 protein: CASSLRPDSPLHF; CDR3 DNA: TGTGCCAGCAGCTTACGACCAGATTCACCCCTCCACTTT
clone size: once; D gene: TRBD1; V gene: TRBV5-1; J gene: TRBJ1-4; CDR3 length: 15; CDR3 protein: CASSLAVQGNEKLFF; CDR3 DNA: TGCGCCAGCAGCTTGGCCGTACAGGGGAATGAAAAACTGTTTTTT
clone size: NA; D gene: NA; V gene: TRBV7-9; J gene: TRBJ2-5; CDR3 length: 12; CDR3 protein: CASSPLGETQYF; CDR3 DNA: TGTGCCAGCAGCCCCCTGGGGGAGACCCAGTACTTC
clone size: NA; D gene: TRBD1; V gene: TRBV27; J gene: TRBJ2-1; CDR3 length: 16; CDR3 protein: CASSLLQGASYNEQFF; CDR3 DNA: TGTGCCAGCAGTTTACTACAGGGGGCGTCCTACAATGAGCAGTTCTTC
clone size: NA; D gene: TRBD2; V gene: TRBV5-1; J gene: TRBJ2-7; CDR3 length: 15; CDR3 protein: CASSPAASGSYEQYF; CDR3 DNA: TGCGCCAGCAGCCCGGCCGCTAGCGGGAGCTACGAGCAGTACTTC
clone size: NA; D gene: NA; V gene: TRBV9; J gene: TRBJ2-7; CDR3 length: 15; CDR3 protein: CASSVNWDISYEQYF; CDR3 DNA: TGTGCCAGCAGCGTAAATTGGGACATCTCCTACGAGCAGTACTTC
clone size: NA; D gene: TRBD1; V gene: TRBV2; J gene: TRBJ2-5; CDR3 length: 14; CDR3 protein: CASGWYRGQETQYF; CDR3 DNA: TGTGCCAGCGGGTGGTACAGGGGGCAAGAGACCCAGTACTTC
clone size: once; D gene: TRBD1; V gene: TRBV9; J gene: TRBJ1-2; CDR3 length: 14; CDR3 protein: CASSVGQGDYGYTF; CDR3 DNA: TGTGCCAGCAGCGTAGGCCAGGGGGACTATGGCTACACCTTC
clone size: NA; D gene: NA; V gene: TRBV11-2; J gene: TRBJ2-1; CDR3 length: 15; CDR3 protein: CASSLAAVSYNEQFF; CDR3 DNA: TGTGCCAGCAGCTTAGCAGCGGTCTCCTACAATGAGCAGTTCTTC
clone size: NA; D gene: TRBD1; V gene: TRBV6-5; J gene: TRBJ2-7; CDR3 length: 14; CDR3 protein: CASTHRTGGNEQYF; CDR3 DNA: TGTGCCAGCACACATCGGACAGGGGGCAACGAGCAGTACTTC
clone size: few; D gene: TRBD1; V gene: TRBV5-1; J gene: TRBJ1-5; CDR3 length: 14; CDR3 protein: CASSLTGGDQPQHF; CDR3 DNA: TGCGCCAGCAGCTTGACAGGGGGCGATCAGCCCCAGCATTTT
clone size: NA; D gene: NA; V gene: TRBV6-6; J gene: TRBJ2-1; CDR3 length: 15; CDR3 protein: CASRVRVSSYNEQFF; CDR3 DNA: TGTGCCAGCAGAGTTCGGGTGAGCTCCTACAATGAGCAGTTCTTC
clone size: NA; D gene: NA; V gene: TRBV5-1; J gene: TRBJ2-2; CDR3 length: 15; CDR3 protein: CASESVETNTGELFF; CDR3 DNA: TGCGCCAGCGAATCAGTGGAAACGAACACCGGGGAGCTGTTTTTT
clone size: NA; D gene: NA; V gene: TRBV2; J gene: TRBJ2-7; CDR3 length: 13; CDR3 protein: CASRIQGHDEQYF; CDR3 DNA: TGTGCCAGCAGAATCCAGGGTCACGACGAGCAGTACTTC
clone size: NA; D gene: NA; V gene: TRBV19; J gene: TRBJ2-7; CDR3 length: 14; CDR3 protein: CASSLEGPSYEQYF; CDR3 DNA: TGTGCCAGTAGTCTCGAAGGGCCCTCCTACGAGCAGTACTTC
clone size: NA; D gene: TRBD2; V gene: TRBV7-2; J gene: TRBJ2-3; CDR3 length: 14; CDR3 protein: CASSLSGRTDTQYF; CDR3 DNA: TGTGCCAGCAGCCTCAGCGGGAGAACAGATACGCAGTATTTT
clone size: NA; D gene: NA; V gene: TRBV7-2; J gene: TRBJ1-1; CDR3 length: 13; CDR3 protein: CASSGSLNTEAFF; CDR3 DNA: TGTGCCAGCAGCGGATCCTTGAACACTGAAGCTTTCTTT
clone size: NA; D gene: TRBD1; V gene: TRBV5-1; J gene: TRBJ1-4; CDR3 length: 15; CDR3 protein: CASSPTQGAREKLFF; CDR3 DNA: TGCGCCAGCTCCCCCACACAGGGGGCGCGAGAAAAACTGTTTTTT
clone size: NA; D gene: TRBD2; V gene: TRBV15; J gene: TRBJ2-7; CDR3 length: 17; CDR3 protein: CATSRESGAGVSYEQYF; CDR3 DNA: TGTGCCACCAGCAGAGAGTCGGGAGCGGGGGTCTCCTACGAGCAGTACTTC
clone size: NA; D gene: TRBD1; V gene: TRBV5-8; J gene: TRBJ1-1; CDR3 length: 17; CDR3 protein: CASSLGTGGKMNTEAFF; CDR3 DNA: TGTGCCAGCAGCTTGGGGACAGGGGGAAAAATGAACACTGAAGCTTTCTTT
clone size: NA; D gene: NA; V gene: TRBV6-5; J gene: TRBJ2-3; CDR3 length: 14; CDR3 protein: CASSYFASTDTQYF; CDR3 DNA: TGTGCCAGCAGTTACTTTGCGAGCACAGATACGCAGTATTTT
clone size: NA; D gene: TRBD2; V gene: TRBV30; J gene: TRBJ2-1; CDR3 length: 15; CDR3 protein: CACTWTSGFDREQFF; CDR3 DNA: TGTGCCTGTACGTGGACTAGCGGGTTTGATCGGGAGCAGTTCTTC
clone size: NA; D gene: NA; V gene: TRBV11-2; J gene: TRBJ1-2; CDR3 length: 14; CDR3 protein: CASSLWADNYGYTF; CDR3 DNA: TGTGCCAGCAGCTTGTGGGCGGATAACTATGGCTACACCTTC
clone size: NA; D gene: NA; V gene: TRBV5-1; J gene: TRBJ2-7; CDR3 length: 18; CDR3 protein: CASSLRAALVTTSYEQYF; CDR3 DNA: TGCGCCAGCAGCCTCCGTGCGGCCTTGGTGACGACCTCCTACGAGCAGTACTTC
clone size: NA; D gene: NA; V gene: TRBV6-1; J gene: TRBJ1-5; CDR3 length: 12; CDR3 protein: CASSEQGGTQHF; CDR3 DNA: TGTGCCAGCAGTGAACAGGGAGGAACCCAGCATTTT
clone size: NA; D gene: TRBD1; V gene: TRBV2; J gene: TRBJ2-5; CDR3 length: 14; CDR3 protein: CASNRQGRQETQYF; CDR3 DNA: TGTGCCAGCAACCGACAGGGGAGGCAGGAGACCCAGTACTTC
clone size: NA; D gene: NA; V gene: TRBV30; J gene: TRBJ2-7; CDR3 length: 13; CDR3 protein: CAWSEPAAYEQYF; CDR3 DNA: TGTGCCTGGAGCGAGCCGGCGGCCTACGAGCAGTACTTC
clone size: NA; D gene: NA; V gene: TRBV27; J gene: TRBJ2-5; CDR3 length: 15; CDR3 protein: CASSPSRASGETQYF; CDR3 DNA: TGTGCCAGCAGTCCATCTAGAGCCTCGGGGGAGACCCAGTACTTC
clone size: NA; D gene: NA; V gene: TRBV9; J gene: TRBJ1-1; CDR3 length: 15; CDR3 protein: CASSPNSAPNTEAFF; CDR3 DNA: TGTGCCAGCAGCCCGAATTCGGCCCCGAACACTGAAGCTTTCTTT
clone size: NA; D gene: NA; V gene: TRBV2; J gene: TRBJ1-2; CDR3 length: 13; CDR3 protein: CASSDNRGYGYTF; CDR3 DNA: TGTGCCAGCAGTGATAACCGAGGGTATGGCTACACCTTC
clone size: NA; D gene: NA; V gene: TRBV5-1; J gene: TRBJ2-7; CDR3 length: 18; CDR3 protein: CASSLRLPTTLASYEQYF; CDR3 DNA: TGCGCCAGCAGCTTGCGACTCCCCACTACGCTAGCATCCTACGAGCAGTACTTC
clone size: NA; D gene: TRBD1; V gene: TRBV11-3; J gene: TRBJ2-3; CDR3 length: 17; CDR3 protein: CASSLGRGQGAGDTQYF; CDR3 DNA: TGTGCCAGCAGCTTAGGACGGGGACAGGGGGCCGGAGATACGCAGTATTTT
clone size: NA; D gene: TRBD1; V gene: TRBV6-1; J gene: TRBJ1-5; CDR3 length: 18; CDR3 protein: CASSEIRTGPGGNQPQHF; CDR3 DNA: TGTGCCAGCAGTGAAATTAGGACAGGCCCCGGGGGCAATCAGCCCCAGCATTTT
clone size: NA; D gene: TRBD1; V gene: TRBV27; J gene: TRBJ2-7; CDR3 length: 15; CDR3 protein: CASSDRQGGLYEQYF; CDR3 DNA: TGTGCCAGCAGTGATCGACAGGGTGGCCTCTACGAGCAGTACTTC
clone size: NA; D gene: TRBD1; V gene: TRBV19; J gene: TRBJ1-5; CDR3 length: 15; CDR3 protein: CASSLGTDSNQPQHF; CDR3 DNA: TGTGCCAGTAGCCTCGGGACAGACAGCAATCAGCCCCAGCATTTT
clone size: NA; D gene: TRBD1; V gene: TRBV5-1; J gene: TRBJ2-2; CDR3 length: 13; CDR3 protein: CASSSQGTGELFF; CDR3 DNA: TGCGCCAGCAGCTCACAGGGGACCGGGGAGCTGTTTTTT
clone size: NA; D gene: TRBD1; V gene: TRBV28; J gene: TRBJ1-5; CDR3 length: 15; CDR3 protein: CASSVGQGAWQPQHF; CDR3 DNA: TGTGCCAGCAGTGTGGGACAGGGGGCCTGGCAGCCCCAGCATTTT
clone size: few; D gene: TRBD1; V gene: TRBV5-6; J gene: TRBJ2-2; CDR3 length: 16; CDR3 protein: CASSKTGGLVTGELFF; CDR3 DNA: TGTGCCAGCAGTAAGACAGGGGGCCTCGTCACCGGGGAGCTGTTTTTT
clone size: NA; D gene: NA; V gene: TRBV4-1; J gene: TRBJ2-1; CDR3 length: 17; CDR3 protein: CASSQDLEENIYNEQFF; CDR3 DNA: TGCGCCAGCAGCCAAGATCTTGAAGAAAATATCTACAATGAGCAGTTCTTC
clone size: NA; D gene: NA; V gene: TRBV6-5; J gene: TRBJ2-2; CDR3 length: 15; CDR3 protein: CASRNTGAYTGELFF; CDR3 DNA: TGTGCCAGCAGAAATACGGGGGCTTACACCGGGGAGCTGTTTTTT
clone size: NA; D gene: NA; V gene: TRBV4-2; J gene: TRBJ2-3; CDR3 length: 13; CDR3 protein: CASSLSRPDTQYF; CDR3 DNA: TGTGCCAGCAGTTTAAGCAGACCAGATACGCAGTATTTT
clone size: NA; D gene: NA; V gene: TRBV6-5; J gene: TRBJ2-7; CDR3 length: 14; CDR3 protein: CASSARGTAYEQYF; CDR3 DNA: TGTGCCAGCAGTGCCCGCGGGACTGCCTACGAGCAGTACTTC
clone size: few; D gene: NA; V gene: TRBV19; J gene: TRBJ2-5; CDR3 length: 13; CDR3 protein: CASSIRQQETQYF; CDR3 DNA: TGTGCCAGTAGTATAAGGCAACAAGAGACCCAGTACTTC
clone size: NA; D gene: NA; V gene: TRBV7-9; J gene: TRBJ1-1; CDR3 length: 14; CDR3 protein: CASSLSRGSTEAFF; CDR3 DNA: TGTGCCAGCAGCTTAAGTAGGGGGAGCACTGAAGCTTTCTTT
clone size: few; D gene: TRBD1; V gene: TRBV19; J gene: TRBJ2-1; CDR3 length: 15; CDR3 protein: CASSMNRGIYNEQFF; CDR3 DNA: TGTGCCAGTAGTATGAACAGGGGAATATACAATGAGCAGTTCTTC
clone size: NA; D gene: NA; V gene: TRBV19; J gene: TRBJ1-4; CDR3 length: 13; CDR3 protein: CASSPTVNEKLFF; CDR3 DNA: TGTGCCAGTAGTCCGACAGTGAATGAAAAACTGTTTTTT
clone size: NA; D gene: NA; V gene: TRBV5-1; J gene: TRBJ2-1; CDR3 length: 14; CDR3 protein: CASSPSGEYNEQFF; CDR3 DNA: TGCGCCAGCAGCCCCTCAGGGGAATACAATGAGCAGTTCTTC
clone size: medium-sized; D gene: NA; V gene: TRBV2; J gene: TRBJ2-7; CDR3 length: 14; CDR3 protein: CASSAGGTPHEQYF; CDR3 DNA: TGTGCCAGCAGTGCGGGCGGGACACCCCACGAGCAGTACTTC
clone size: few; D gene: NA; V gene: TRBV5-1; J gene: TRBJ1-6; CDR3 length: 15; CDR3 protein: CASSLDGGENSPLHF; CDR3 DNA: TGCGCCAGCAGCTTGGACGGGGGTGAAAATTCACCCCTCCACTTT
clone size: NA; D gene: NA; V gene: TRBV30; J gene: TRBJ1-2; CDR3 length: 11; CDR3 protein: CAWTVGYGYTF; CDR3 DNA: TGTGCCTGGACGGTGGGGTATGGCTACACCTTC
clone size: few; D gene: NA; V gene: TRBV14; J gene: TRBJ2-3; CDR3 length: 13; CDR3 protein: CASSLLRADTQYF; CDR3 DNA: TGTGCCAGCAGCCTCCTTCGAGCAGATACGCAGTATTTT
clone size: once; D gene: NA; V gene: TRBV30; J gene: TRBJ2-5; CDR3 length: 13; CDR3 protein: CACPAGRYETQYF; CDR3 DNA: TGTGCCTGCCCCGCGGGGAGGTACGAGACCCAGTACTTC
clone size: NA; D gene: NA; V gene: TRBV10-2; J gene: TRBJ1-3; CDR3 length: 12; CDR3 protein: CASSVEGNTIYF; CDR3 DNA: TGCGCCAGCAGTGTGGAGGGAAACACCATATATTTT